This entry concerns a single TCR beta chain. TRB rearrangements were amplified by touch-down multiplex PCR with mixed TRB-A/B primers. Each CDR3 protein gets one entry in TCRdb, which reprocessed the multiplex PCR reads and gives no DNA. This table holds 7,700 or so distinct CDR3 sequences. This sample is drawn from a study of T cell clusters in autoimmune cytopenias. TRB amplification used approximately 0.25 ug of peripheral blood genomic DNA. Looked up from germline, CDR1 is MNHEY and CDR2 is SVGAGI. The CDR3 covers 15 residues. This chain links TRBV6-5 with TRBJ1-1. Sequences were obtained from peripheral blood. The sequence was collected from a human donor with an autoimmune cytopenia or autoimmune hepatitis (not recorded which). The CDR3 is CASSYSGNMNTEAFF.